This T cell receptor beta chain is drawn from a study of molecular identifiers for immune sequencing clone quantification. This CDR3 region has 14 residues. Germline lookup yields CDR1 SGDLS and CDR2 YYNGEE. J was trimmed by 4 bases and V by 4 bases; bases with no gene match: 3. General study findings and limits: Clones of above 20 RNA copies carried over 97% of effector molecules; in naive cells they carried under 1%.

In its sample, this clonotype was seen a few times. The antigen remains undetermined. Listed TCR primers, together with previously described methods, were used for the bulk TCR libraries. MiXCR, applied by TCRdb to the PCR reads, yields one record per CDR3 protein. Of just under 650,000 distinct CDR3 sequences listed, about 20% are singletons. The sequenced material came from naive CD8+ T cells from blood, with Jurkat cell RNA spiked in. The subset: FACS-sorted CD8+CD4-CCR7+CD45RA+ naive T cells. The sequence derives from a human donor in good health. Some libraries in this study had Jurkat cell RNA spiked in. This chain links TRBV9 with TRBJ2-2, with 8 bases that match TRBD1. CDR3 sequence reads: CASSRGQATGELFF. The DNA for the CDR3 is TGTGCCAGCAGCCGGGGACAGGCCACCGGGGAGCTGTTTTTT.